This entry features one TCR beta chain sequence. Random hexamers were used to reverse transcribe about 0.5 to 1 ug of RNA. Using its own MiXCR run on the immunoSEQ multiplex PCR reads, TCRdb lists one record per CDR3 protein. The sample lists roughly 150,000 distinct CDR3 sequences, about 94% occurring once. V was pared by 5 bases and J by 6 bases, with 6 bases of the junction left unmatched. CDR1 is SGHVS, CDR2 FNYEAQ, per germline. This CDR3 is built from 14 residues. This entry comes from a study of CD8 T cells in Susac syndrome. Sequencing was performed on CD8+ T cells from PBMCs. The V gene is TRBV7-6, the J gene TRBJ1-5, with 8 nucleotides matching TRBD1. The sequence was obtained from a human donor with multiple sclerosis. Here the CDR3 DNA reads TGTGCCAGCAGCGCGCGGACAGGGACTCAGCCCCAGCATTTT. Translated: CASSARTGTQPQHF.